This passage covers 20 T cell receptor beta chains from one sample sequenced in a study of T cell repertoires in cytomegalovirus infection. No antigen has been identified for these receptors. TCRdb used MiXCR to reprocess the reads, holding one entry per CDR3 protein. The table records more than 250,000 distinct CDR3 sequences, roughly 25% of them present only once. Source: cultured PBMCs, taken from culture after CMV antigen stimulation. The source of these receptors is a human donor in good health (CMV status not recorded). Some clones in this sample may be carry-over from other donors' samples.

The CDR3 DNA follows: TGTGCCAGCAGCTTATCGCGGCAAATGGGGGGAATTCAGTATTTT. It is translated as CASSLSRQMGGIQYF. The chain employs TRBV7-9 and TRBJ2-3; D is possibly TRBD2 (6 bases). Germline V gives CDR1 SEHNR, CDR2 FQNEAQ (reference sequence). The CDR3 extends over 15 amino acids. The V end was cut by 2 bases, the J end by 12 bases, with 21 bases between.

This clonotype was detected only once. V usage is TRBV20-1 and J usage is TRBJ2-1; D is ambiguous. Deletions cut 0 bases from V and 8 bases from J, with 17 bases between. The CDR3 is made up of 15 amino acids. Germline V gene lookup returns CDR1 DFQATT and CDR2 SNEGSKA (reference sequence). The CDR3 bases are TGCAGTGCTAGAGATAATTCTCCAGTGTTAGATGAGCAGTTCTTC. It is translated as CSARDNSPVLDEQFF.

This clonotype was detected a few times. V is TRBV28 and J is TRBJ2-2, with D hard to call. The CDR3 runs 13 residues. With 6 bases removed from V and 6 bases from J, the gap between germline ends came to 11 bases. The germline CDR1 and CDR2 sequences are MDHEN and SYDVKM. The CDR3 DNA is TGTGCCAGCAGCCCGGTGGTGGCCGGGGAGCTGTTTTTT. Translation gives CASSPVVAGELFF.

The J gene is TRBJ1-1, the V gene TRBV28; 7 bases match TRBD1. V was clipped by 4 bases and J by 3 bases; unmatched bases: 8. This CDR3 is built from 15 residues. In germline, CDR1 is MDHEN, CDR2 SYDVKM. The DNA of the CDR3 is TGTGCCAGCAGTTCCATCGCCAGGGGGGACACTGAAGCTTTCTTT. Amino acid sequence: CASSSIARGDTEAFF.

The chain combines TRBV29-1 with TRBJ2-1; 10 bases align to TRBD2. Germline V gene sequence: CDR1 SQVTM, CDR2 ANQGSEA. This CDR3 region has 14 residues. Trimming at V came to 1 base and at J to 6 bases, leaving 3 bases not matched to a gene. The CDR3: CSVEGGTSVNEQFF. Here the CDR3 DNA reads TGCAGCGTTGAAGGCGGGACTAGCGTCAATGAGCAGTTCTTC.

The V gene is TRBV7-8, the J gene TRBJ1-5; 7 nucleotides agree with TRBD1. Germline V lookup: CDR1 SGHVS, CDR2 FQNEAQ. The CDR3 has 18 amino acids. The V segment lost 4 bases and the J segment 0 bases; nucleotides outside the gene matches: 12. CDR3 region: CASSSIVATGSSNQPQHF. CDR3 DNA: TGTGCCAGCAGCTCTATAGTCGCGACAGGGTCTAGCAATCAGCCCCAGCATTTT.

The chain combines TRBV6-5 with TRBJ1-1; a possible D gene is TRBD1 (5 bases). Germline V gene sequence: CDR1 MNHEY, CDR2 SVGAGI. CDR3 size: 13 residues. V shed 2 bases and J shed 11 bases, with 15 bases lying between them. CDR3 nucleotides: TGTGCCAGCAGTTACACAAGGGGACTTATGGCTTTCTTT. Its protein is CASSYTRGLMAFF.

The rearrangement joins TRBV20-1 to TRBJ2-3, with no clear D. Trimming removed 1 base at V and 2 bases at J, with 10 bases between. Per germline, CDR1 DFQATT and CDR2 SNEGSKA (reference sequence). The CDR3 length is 14 residues. The CDR3 DNA follows: TGCAGTGCTAGAGGGTGGCCCTTCACAGATACGCAGTATTTT. It yields the protein CSARGWPFTDTQYF.

This chain uses TRBV20-1 with TRBJ2-3; 8 bases are shared with TRBD2. The CDR3 length is 13 residues. The junction had 5 bases not matched to a gene; V was cut back by 3 bases and J by 6 bases. Germline V gives CDR1 DFQATT, CDR2 SNEGSKA (reference sequence). The CDR3 DNA reads TGCAGTGCTAGTAGCGGGGCCCCCGATACGCAGTATTTT. This encodes CSASSGAPDTQYF.

This clonotype was detected many times. The rearrangement joins TRBV7-2 to TRBJ2-5; the match to TRBD1 covers 9 bases. This CDR3 contains 15 residues. CDR1 and CDR2 (germline): SGHTA, FQGNSA. V trimming: 4 bases; J trimming: 5 bases; junction bases outside the gene matches: 8. CDR3 protein: CASSWGTGYGETQYF. CDR3 in DNA: TGTGCCAGCAGCTGGGGGACAGGGTATGGTGAGACCCAGTACTTC.

This chain links TRBV27 with TRBJ2-5; perhaps TRBD1 as D (6 bases). Germline CDR1 reads MNHEY; CDR2 reads SMNVEV (reference sequence). Between the trimmed V and J ends, which lost 1 base and 2 bases, there was a span of 11 bases. This CDR3 contains 15 residues. The CDR3 loop is CASSLFRGFQETQYF. The CDR3 DNA sequence: TGTGCCAGCAGTTTATTCAGGGGATTTCAAGAGACCCAGTACTTC.

J is TRBJ1-2 and V is TRBV27, with 8 bases that match TRBD1. CDR3 length: 14 amino acids. Germline values: CDR1 MNHEY, CDR2 SMNVEV (reference sequence). Germline trimming cut 5 bases from V and 0 bases from J; bases unmatched to any gene: 2. Here the CDR3 reads CASSKQGANYGYTF. DNA for the CDR3: TGTGCCAGCAGTAAACAGGGGGCTAACTATGGCTACACCTTC.

This clonotype was detected many times. The chain couples TRBV7-2 to TRBJ1-1, with a possible D match to TRBD1 (6 bases). The CDR3 spans 15 residues. Trimming pared 1 base from V and 1 base from J, leaving 10 bases between. The germline V gene has CDR1 SGHTA and CDR2 FQGNSA. The CDR3 DNA follows: TGTGCCAGCAGCTTAGGGGGGCAGAGGAACACTGAAGCTTTCTTT. Its translation: CASSLGGQRNTEAFF.

There are a few counts of this clonotype. This sequence joins TRBV4-2 and TRBJ1-1; tentative D call: TRBD1 (6 bases). V lost 6 bases and J lost 7, with 21 bases in between. This CDR3 spans 15 amino acids. The V gene's germline CDR1 is LGHNA and CDR2 YNFKEQ. CDR3 bases: TGTGCCAGCAGGGGGGCGAGGGGGGCCGCAGGTGAAGCTTTCTTT. Its protein is CASRGARGAAGEAFF.

This chain links TRBV7-2 with TRBJ2-7, with 9 nucleotides matching TRBD1. The germline gives CDR1 SGHTA, CDR2 FQGNSA. The V gene end was trimmed by 5 bases and the J gene end by 2 bases; junction bases not matched to a gene: 7. CDR3 length: 15 residues. CDR3 loop: CASSGTGGFTYEQYF. CDR3 bases: TGTGCCAGCAGCGGAACAGGGGGCTTTACCTACGAGCAGTACTTC.

This clonotype was recorded at least ten times. The chain uses TRBV6-2 or TRBV6-3 and TRBJ2-3, with D tentatively TRBD1 (5 bases). In germline, CDR1 is MNHEY, CDR2 SVGEGT. This CDR3 has 12 residues. Trimming removed 8 bases from V and 1 base from J, with 7 bases in between. The CDR3 DNA follows: TGTGCCAGCCGCAGGGGCACAGATACGCAGTATTTT. Protein product: CASRRGTDTQYF.

The sample holds many counts of this clonotype. This chain uses TRBV19 with TRBJ2-2; either TRBD1 or TRBD2 may fit D (6 bases each). CDR1 and CDR2 from the germline V gene are LNHDA and SQIVND (reference sequence). The CDR3 consists of 19 residues. V lost 3 bases, J lost 0 bases, and 20 bases lay in between. CDR3 residues: CASSIPNWRDIPNTGELFF. The CDR3 DNA reads TGTGCCAGTAGTATCCCGAACTGGCGGGACATTCCGAACACCGGGGAGCTGTTTTTT.

J is TRBJ2-1 and V is TRBV29-1, with 9 positions matching TRBD2. V lost 7 bases and J lost 4; bases outside the gene matches: 8. Germline CDR1 reads SQVTM; CDR2 reads ANQGSEA. The CDR3 runs to 14 residues. CDR3 DNA sequence: TGCAGCGCCAATCGGCTAGCGGGATACAATGAGCAGTTCTTC. It specifies CSANRLAGYNEQFF.

The chain joins TRBV19 to TRBJ2-1; D is possibly TRBD2 (5 bases). Trimming removed 3 bases from V and 4 bases from J, with 13 bases in between. Looked up from germline, CDR1 is LNHDA and CDR2 is SQIVND (reference sequence). The CDR3 is made up of 15 amino acids. DNA of the CDR3: TGTGCCAGTAGTATGGGTAGCGATCCATACAATGAGCAGTTCTTC. This gives the protein CASSMGSDPYNEQFF.

Written as DNA, the CDR3 is TGCAGTGCTAGAGCGTCTTCGGGACAGGCCGCCTACGAGCAGTACTTC. Translation gives CSARASSGQAAYEQYF. The genes are TRBV20-1 and TRBJ2-7, with 8 bases identical to TRBD1. CDR1 is DFQATT, CDR2 SNEGSKA, per germline (reference sequence). Trimming at V came to 1 base and at J to 2 bases, leaving 10 bases not matched to a gene. The CDR3 loop spans 16 amino acids.